This T cell receptor (beta chain) was identified in a study of CDR3 diversity in severe acne. From germline, CDR1 is MGHRA and CDR2 YSYEKL. V gave up 2 bases and J gave up 4 bases, with 18 bases separating them. This CDR3 has 17 residues. From the PCR reads, TCRdb called clonotypes with MiXCR, one entry per CDR3 protein. The sample yields fewer than 90,000 distinct CDR3 sequences, approximately 49% seen once. This TCR was recovered from a male donor with severe acne vulgaris. This rearrangement joins TRBV4-1 to TRBJ1-5; a possible D gene is TRBD1 (6 bases). The specimen sequenced was blood. Here the CDR3 reads CASSQSLIQGRNQPQHF. For the CDR3, the DNA is TGCGCCAGCAGCCAATCACTAATACAGGGTCGGAATCAGCCCCAGCATTTT.